This entry concerns a single TCR beta chain. Trimming cost V 0 bases and J 7 bases; bases outside gene matches: 1. CDR3 size: 16 residues. From germline, CDR1 is MNHEY and CDR2 SVGAGI. This entry comes from a study of esophageal squamous cell carcinoma under preoperative chemotherapy. Described time point: before preoperative PTX-NDP chemotherapy. Preoperative chemotherapy with paclitaxel-nedaplatin was given to patients before surgery. TCRdb passed the PCR reads through MiXCR, listing each CDR3 protein once. The data show over 13,000 distinct CDR3 sequences, roughly 66% seen once. Sampling was performed from a patient given preoperative chemotherapy. The V gene is TRBV6-5, the J gene TRBJ2-1; 15 bases are shared with TRBD2. The TCR sequence derives from a human donor with esophageal squamous cell carcinoma. The donor label of this sample is uncertain. CDR3 coding DNA: TGTGCCAGCAGTTACTCCGGGACTAGCGGGAGGAATGAGCAGTTCTTC. This sequence encodes CASSYSGTSGRNEQFF.